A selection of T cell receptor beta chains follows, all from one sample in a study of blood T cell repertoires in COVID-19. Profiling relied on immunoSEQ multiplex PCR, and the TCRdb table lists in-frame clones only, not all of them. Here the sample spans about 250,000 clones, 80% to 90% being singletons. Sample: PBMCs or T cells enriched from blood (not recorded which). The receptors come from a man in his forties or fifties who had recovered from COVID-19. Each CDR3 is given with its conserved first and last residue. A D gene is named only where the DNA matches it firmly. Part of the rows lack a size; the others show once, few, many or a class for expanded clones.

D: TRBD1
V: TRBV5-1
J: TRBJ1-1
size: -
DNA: TGCGCCAGCACCGGGACAGCTCAGGGTGAAGCTTTCTTT
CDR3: CASTGTAQGEAFF

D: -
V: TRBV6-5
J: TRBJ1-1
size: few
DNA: TGTGCCAGCAGTCGACAGGAGAACACTGAAGCTTTCTTT
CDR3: CASSRQENTEAFF

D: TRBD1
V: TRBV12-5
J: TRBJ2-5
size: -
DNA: TGTGCTAGTGCCATAGAGACAGGGCGTGGGGAGACCCAGTACTTC
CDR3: CASAIETGRGETQYF

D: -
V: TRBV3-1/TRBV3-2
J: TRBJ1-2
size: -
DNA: TGTGCCAGCAGCCAAGAGCTTGAAAGCGTCTATGGCTACACCTTC
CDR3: CASSQELESVYGYTF

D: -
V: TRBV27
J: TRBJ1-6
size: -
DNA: TGTGCCAGCAGGGAGAACCTCGGGAATTCACCCCTCCACTTT
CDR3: CASRENLGNSPLHF

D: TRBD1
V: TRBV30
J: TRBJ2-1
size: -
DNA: TGTGCCTGGGGCGGACAGGGAGGCGGAAATGAGCAGTTCTTC
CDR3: CAWGGQGGGNEQFF

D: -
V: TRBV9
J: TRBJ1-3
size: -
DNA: TGTGCCAGCAGCGTAGCTAGGTACACGTCAAGAAATTCCTCTGGAAACACCATATATTTT
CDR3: CASSVARYTSRNSSGNTIYF

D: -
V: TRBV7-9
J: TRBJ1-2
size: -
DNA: TGTGCCAGCAGCTTAGACCGGCATCGGGGGGCTAATGGCTACACCTTC
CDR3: CASSLDRHRGANGYTF

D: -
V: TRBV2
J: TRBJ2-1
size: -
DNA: TGTGCCAGCAGTGGACTCACGACCTACAATGAGCAGTTCTTC
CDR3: CASSGLTTYNEQFF

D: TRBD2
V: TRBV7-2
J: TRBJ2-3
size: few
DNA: TGTGCCAGCTACCTAGCGGGGGCAGATACGCAGTATTTT
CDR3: CASYLAGADTQYF

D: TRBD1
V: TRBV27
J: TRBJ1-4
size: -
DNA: TGTGCCAGCAGTTTTGATTTCGGACAGGCAAATGAAAAACTGTTTTTT
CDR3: CASSFDFGQANEKLFF

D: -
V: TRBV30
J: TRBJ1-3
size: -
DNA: TGTGCTGCGGAGAACTCCCTCTCTGGAAACACCATATATTTT
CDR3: CAAENSLSGNTIYF

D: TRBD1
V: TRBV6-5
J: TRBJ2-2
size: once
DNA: TGTGCCAGCACCCCGGACAGGGTCGAGGCCGGGGAGCTGTTTTTT
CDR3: CASTPDRVEAGELFF

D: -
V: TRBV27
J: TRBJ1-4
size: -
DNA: TGTGCCAGCAGTTTGGGTCCGGGGGGTGAAAAACTGTTTTTT
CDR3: CASSLGPGGEKLFF

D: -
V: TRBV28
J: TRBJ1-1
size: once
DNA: TGTGCCAGCCTTAGCGAGGGGGAACTGAACACTGAAGCTTTCTTT
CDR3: CASLSEGELNTEAFF

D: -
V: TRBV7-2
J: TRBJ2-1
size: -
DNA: TGTGCCAGCAGCTTAGTCCCTAGCTATGAGCAGTTCTTC
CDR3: CASSLVPSYEQFF

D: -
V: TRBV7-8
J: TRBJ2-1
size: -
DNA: TGTGCCAGCAGTTTAGCAGGGAGGAATGAGCAGTTCTTC
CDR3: CASSLAGRNEQFF

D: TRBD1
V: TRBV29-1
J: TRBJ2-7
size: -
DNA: TGCAGCGTTGGAAGGAAGGGGGCAATCGACGAGCAGTACTTC
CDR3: CSVGRKGAIDEQYF

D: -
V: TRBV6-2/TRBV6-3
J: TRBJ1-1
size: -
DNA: TGTGCCAGCAGTTACGGCGGCGCTTTCTTT
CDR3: CASSYGGAFF

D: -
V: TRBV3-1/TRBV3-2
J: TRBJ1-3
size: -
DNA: TGTGCCAGCAGCTCAGACAGCTTCTCTGGAAACACCATATATTTT
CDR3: CASSSDSFSGNTIYF

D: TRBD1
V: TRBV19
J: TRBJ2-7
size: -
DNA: TGTGCCAGTACCCGGACAGGGCTTCCCTACGAGCAGTACTTC
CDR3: CASTRTGLPYEQYF

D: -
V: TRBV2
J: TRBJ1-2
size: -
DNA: TGTGCCAGCAGTGCATGGCGGTTAAACTATGGCTACACCTTC
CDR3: CASSAWRLNYGYTF

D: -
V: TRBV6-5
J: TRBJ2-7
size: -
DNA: TGTGCCAGCACCGATTACGTGGGGAGCTCCTACGAGCAGTACTTC
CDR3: CASTDYVGSSYEQYF

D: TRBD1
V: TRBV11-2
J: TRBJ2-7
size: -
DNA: TGTGCCAGCAGCCTCGCGACAGGGGGTGGCTACGAGCAGTACTTC
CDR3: CASSLATGGGYEQYF

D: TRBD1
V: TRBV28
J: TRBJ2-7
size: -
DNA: TGTGCCAGCAGCGTGACAGGGGGCTTTAGTTACGAGCAGTACTTC
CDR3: CASSVTGGFSYEQYF

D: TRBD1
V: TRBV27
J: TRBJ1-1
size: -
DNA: TGTGCCAGCAGTCGAGGGACAGGGGTGGGCACTGAAGCTTTCTTT
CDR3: CASSRGTGVGTEAFF

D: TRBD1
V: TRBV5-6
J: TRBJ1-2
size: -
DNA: TGTGCCAGCAGCACAGGGGGTGGCTACACCTTC
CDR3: CASSTGGGYTF

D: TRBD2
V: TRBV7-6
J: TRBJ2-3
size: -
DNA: TGTGCCAGCAGCCCCTGGGCAGCGGGAGGGAAGACCACAGATACGCAGTATTTT
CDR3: CASSPWAAGGKTTDTQYF

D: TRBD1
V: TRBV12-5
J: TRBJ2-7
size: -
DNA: TGTGCTAGTGGTTTGGTAGGGTCACAGGGGGGCTCCTACGAGCAGTACTTC
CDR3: CASGLVGSQGGSYEQYF

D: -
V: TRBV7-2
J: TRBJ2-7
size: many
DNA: TGTGCCAGCAGCTCCGGGGGTCTAGCCGCTTCCTACGAGCAGTACTTC
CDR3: CASSSGGLAASYEQYF

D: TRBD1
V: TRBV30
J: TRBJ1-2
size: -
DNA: TGTGCCTGGAGTGTGACAGGGTGGCCGGATGGCTACACCTTC
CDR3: CAWSVTGWPDGYTF

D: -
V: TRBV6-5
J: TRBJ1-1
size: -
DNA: TGTGCCAGCATCGGGGTCCTTGGACGGCACACTGAAGCTTTCTTT
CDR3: CASIGVLGRHTEAFF

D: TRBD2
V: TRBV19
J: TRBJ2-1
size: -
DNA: TGTGCCAGTAGCAAACCTACGGGACTAGCGGGAGACAAGCAGTTCTTC
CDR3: CASSKPTGLAGDKQFF

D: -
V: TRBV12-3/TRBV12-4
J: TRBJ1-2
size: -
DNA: TGTGCCAGCATCGGGAGCTATGGCTACACCTTC
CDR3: CASIGSYGYTF

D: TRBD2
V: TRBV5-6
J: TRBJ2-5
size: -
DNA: TGTGCCAGCAGCTTGGCTAGCGGGATACAAGAGACCCAGTACTTC
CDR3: CASSLASGIQETQYF

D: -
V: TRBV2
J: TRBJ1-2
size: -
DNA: TGTGCCAGCAGTGGGTCCGACGCGGGCTATGGCTACACCTTC
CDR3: CASSGSDAGYGYTF

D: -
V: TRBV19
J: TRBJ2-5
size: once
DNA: TGTGCCAGTAGTCGGGGTGACTCGGTTCTCCCAGAGACCCAGTACTTC
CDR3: CASSRGDSVLPETQYF

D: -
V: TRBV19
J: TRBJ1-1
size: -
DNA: TGTGCCAGTAGTAGACAGGAGAACACTGAAGCTTTCTTT
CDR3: CASSRQENTEAFF

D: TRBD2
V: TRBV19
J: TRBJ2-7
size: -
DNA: TGTGCCAGTAGTATGGAGACTAGCGGGGGTTCCTACGAGCAGTACTTC
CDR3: CASSMETSGGSYEQYF

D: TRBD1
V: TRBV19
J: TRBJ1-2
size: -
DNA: TGTGCCAGTAGTCTCGGGACAGGGTTTAACTATGGCTACACCTTC
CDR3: CASSLGTGFNYGYTF

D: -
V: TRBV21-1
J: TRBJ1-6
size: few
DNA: TGTGCCAGCAGCACAAGAGAATTGGATAATTCACCCCTCCACTTT
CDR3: CASSTRELDNSPLHF

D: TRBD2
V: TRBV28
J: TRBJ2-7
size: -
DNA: TGTGCCAGCAGCCCCCAGCGGGAGCGTTCCTACGAGCAGTACTTC
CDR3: CASSPQRERSYEQYF

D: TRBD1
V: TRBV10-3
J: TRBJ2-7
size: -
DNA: TGTGCCATCACAAGGACAGGGCTCCGCGAGCAGTACTTC
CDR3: CAITRTGLREQYF

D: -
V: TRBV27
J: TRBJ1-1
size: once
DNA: TGTGCCAGCAGTAAAGGACAGCGGTATACTGAAGCTTTCTTT
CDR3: CASSKGQRYTEAFF

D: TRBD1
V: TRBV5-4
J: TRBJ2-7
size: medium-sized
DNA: TGTGCCAGCAGCCGAGGGACAGGGAGCTACGAGCAGTACTTC
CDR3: CASSRGTGSYEQYF

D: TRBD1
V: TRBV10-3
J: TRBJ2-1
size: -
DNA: TGTGCCATCACCCGACAGGGTAAGTTCTTC
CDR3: CAITRQGKFF